These 10 T cell receptor beta chains were sequenced from one sample in a study of blood T cells in healthy people across ages. Primers used in a second PCR of roughly 6 to 12 cycles were a sample-barcoded 5' primer and a J-beta primer mix. One entry per CDR3 protein, called by TCRdb with MiXCR from the 5' RACE reads. The sample consists of approximately 810,000 distinct CDR3 sequences, about 28% of them appearing once. The sequencing input was blood. Every receptor here comes from a woman at least 80 years old in good health.

This clonotype was detected ten times or more. The gene calls are TRBV20-1 and TRBJ1-1; no definite D call. The germline V gene encodes CDR1 DFQATT and CDR2 SNEGSKA (reference sequence). The CDR3 loop spans 12 amino acids. Trimming took 1 base from V and 1 from J, leaving 4 bases between them. The CDR3 bases are TGCAGTGCTAGAGTACAGAACACTGAAGCTTTCTTT. This sequence encodes CSARVQNTEAFF.

The J gene is TRBJ1-4, the V gene TRBV6-2 or TRBV6-3, with 9 bases matching TRBD1. The CDR3 contains 19 residues. Germline loops: CDR1 MNHEY, CDR2 SVGEGT. The junction had 14 bases not matched to a gene; V was cut back by 2 bases and J by 4 bases. CDR3 DNA sequence: TGTGCCAGCAGTTACCCCGGGACAGGGAAGAGAAGAATTAATGAAAAACTGTTTTTT. It is translated as CASSYPGTGKRRINEKLFF.

This clonotype has just a few counts. The rearrangement links TRBV28 to TRBJ2-1; 7 bases align to TRBD2. The V segment lost 5 bases and the J segment 10 bases; nucleotides outside the gene matches: 5. This CDR3 has 12 amino acids. CDR1 is MDHEN, CDR2 SYDVKM, per germline. The CDR3 DNA reads TGTGCCAGCAGTCCCGGACTAGAGGAGCAGTTCTTC. It is translated as CASSPGLEEQFF.

This chain links TRBV4-1 with TRBJ2-1; D remains unclear. Per the germline V gene, CDR1 is MGHRA and CDR2 is YSYEKL. The CDR3 is made up of 15 amino acids. CDR3 sequence: CAGSQTAPEYNEQFF. The CDR3, as DNA: TGCGCTGGCAGCCAGACGGCACCGGAATACAATGAGCAGTTCTTC.

This clonotype came up a few times. The chain joins TRBV12-3 or TRBV12-4 to TRBJ1-1; 12 bases line up with TRBD1. CDR3 size: 18 residues. Trimming took 3 bases from V and 1 from J; bases not matched to a gene: 9. The CDR3 sequence is CASSFRRGQGAQNTEAFF. CDR3 sequence (DNA): TGTGCCAGCAGTTTTAGGCGGGGACAGGGGGCGCAGAACACTGAAGCTTTCTTT.

This clonotype was counted many times. The V gene is TRBV6-1, the J gene TRBJ2-3; 7 nucleotides line up with TRBD1. V lost 7 bases, J lost 2 bases, and 6 bases stayed unmatched. The CDR3 is 14 amino acids. Germline loops: CDR1 MNHNS, CDR2 SASEGT. The CDR3 region is CASTPGQPTDTQYF. The CDR3 DNA reads as TGTGCCAGCACCCCGGGACAGCCCACAGATACGCAGTATTTT.

The V call is TRBV7-9, the J call TRBJ2-1; 8 bases agree with TRBD1. This CDR3 is 15 amino acids long. Germline CDR1 reads SEHNR; CDR2 reads FQNEAQ (reference sequence). The V segment lost 5 bases and the J segment 4 bases; nucleotides outside the gene matches: 7. The CDR3 loop reads CASSPGGQAYNEQFF. As DNA, the CDR3 is TGTGCCAGCAGCCCCGGGGGACAGGCATACAATGAGCAGTTCTTC.

This clonotype was seen at least ten times. The chain combines TRBV20-1 with TRBJ2-1; 8 nucleotides line up with TRBD1. CDR3 size: 15 residues. With V trimmed by 5 bases and J by 5 bases, 11 bases remained unmatched. Germline V gene lookup returns CDR1 DFQATT and CDR2 SNEGSKA (reference sequence). CDR3 nucleotide sequence: TGCAGTGCTCCCTGGACAGGGTATTCCCACAATGAGCAGTTCTTC. Its protein product is CSAPWTGYSHNEQFF.

This clonotype was recorded a few times. This may be a read error: a much more frequent sequence differs by one nucleotide. J is TRBJ2-5 and V is TRBV4-3, with D unclear. Germline V lookup: CDR1 LGHNA, CDR2 YSLEER. This CDR3 spans 16 amino acids. CDR3 DNA sequence: TGCGCCTGCAGCCAAGGGAACCCAGACGGACAAGAGACCCAGTACTTC. Its translation is CACSQGNPDGQETQYF.

This clonotype was counted a few times. J is TRBJ1-1 and V is TRBV5-1, with D maybe TRBD1 (5 bases). Germline V gene lookup returns CDR1 SGHRS and CDR2 YFSETQ. Trimming shortened V by 4 bases and J by 6 bases, and 31 bases separated the two germline ends. The CDR3 is 19 residues long. This CDR3 reads CASSGHQRGREEMGPEAFF. CDR3 DNA: TGCGCCAGCAGCGGGCATCAACGGGGCAGGGAGGAAATGGGTCCTGAAGCTTTCTTT.